This T cell receptor (beta chain) was sequenced during a study of control samples from healthy donors and cancer patients. Only in-frame clones appear in the TCRdb table, and some are missing; sequencing was by immunoSEQ multiplex PCR. The sample lists fewer than 200,000 clones, 90% occurring once. Sequencing used blood. The TCR was taken from a woman aged 45-65 years in good health.

The CDR3 region has the DNA TGTGCCAGCAGCACAACGGGCGCTTCACTGTTTTTT. It is translated as CASSTTGASLFF. J is TRBJ1-4 and V is TRBV9; D gene ambiguous. Germline values: CDR1 SGDLS, CDR2 YYNGEE. The CDR3 runs 12 residues. V dropped 4 bases and J dropped 13 bases, with 14 bases sitting between them.